This is a list of T cell receptor beta chains from one sample in a study of neurological immune-mediated disorders. Using its own MiXCR run on the 5' RACE reads, TCRdb lists one record per CDR3 protein. The sample consists of approximately 82,000 distinct CDR3 sequences, roughly 13% of them appearing once. The sequenced sample was PBMCs. These receptors were collected from a female donor with HTLV-1-associated myelopathy (HAM/TSP). Each CDR3 is given without its conserved first and last residue. Each record gives: J gene, V gene, CDR3 protein.

TRBJ1-3	TRBV3-1	ASSQETSFLGSGNTIY
TRBJ2-3	TRBV4-1	ASSQEVVGLRDTQY
TRBJ2-1	TRBV11-2	ASSLDLGGPQF
TRBJ2-3	TRBV20-1	SASPLVERGPTDTQY
TRBJ1-6	TRBV9	ASSVDGVSKSPLH
TRBJ2-3	TRBV12-3/TRBV12-4	ASNPGGSPSTDTQY
TRBJ2-7	TRBV9	ASSVAAAGAYEQY
TRBJ1-6	TRBV3-1	ASSHPWPSPLH
TRBJ2-2	TRBV15	ATSRDRGTAELF
TRBJ2-7	TRBV20-1	SARVAGGQGREQY
TRBJ2-1	TRBV20-1	SGSRSYNEQF
TRBJ2-2	TRBV27	ASSPTPGTVTTGELF
TRBJ1-4	TRBV20-1	SARFPGHQNEKLF
TRBJ1-3	TRBV29-1	SAVVGSGNTIY
TRBJ1-3	TRBV7-9	ASSPDRRNTIY
TRBJ2-7	TRBV10-3	ATSSDRFTYEQY
TRBJ1-5	TRBV29-1	SVGAGTSNQPQH
TRBJ2-7	TRBV5-1	ASSLAGGEQY
TRBJ2-7	TRBV7-2	ASSLAPAYEQY
TRBJ1-6	TRBV20-1	SASQGNSPLH